This is a list of T cell receptor beta chains from one sample in a study of T cells in Graves' hyperthyroidism and ophthalmopathy. TCRdb independently ran MiXCR on the multiplex PCR reads; one entry per CDR3 protein. This table has more than 150,000 distinct CDR3 sequences, over 15% appearing once. The sequencing input was blood. These TCRs come from a woman aged 45-59 years with Graves' hyperthyroidism. The CDR3 runs from the conserved cysteine through the conserved F or W. A D gene is named only where the DNA matches it firmly. Clone size is not always given. Where it is, it says once, few, many or a class for expanded clones.

size: many; J: TRBJ2-1; D: NA; V: TRBV29-1; CDR3: CSTEERYNEQFF; DNA: TGCAGCACTGAGGAACGATACAATGAGCAGTTCTTC
size: many; J: TRBJ1-1; D: NA; V: TRBV2; CDR3: CASSVLQGAMNTEAFF; DNA: TGTGCCAGCAGTGTCCTGCAGGGTGCTATGAACACTGAAGCTTTCTTT
size: many; J: TRBJ2-7; D: TRBD1; V: TRBV2; CDR3: CASRGGDRGHSYEQYF; DNA: TGTGCCAGCAGGGGGGGGGACAGGGGCCACTCCTACGAGCAGTACTTC
size: NA; J: TRBJ1-5; D: NA; V: TRBV5-8; CDR3: CASSLVLQPQHF; DNA: TGTGCCAGCAGCTTGGTTCTTCAGCCCCAGCATTTT
size: once; J: TRBJ1-5; D: NA; V: TRBV10-2; CDR3: CASRGAESRSGNQPQHF; DNA: TGCGCCAGCCGGGGGGCAGAAAGTCGGTCTGGCAATCAGCCCCAGCATTTT
size: many; J: TRBJ1-4; D: NA; V: TRBV7-8; CDR3: CASSLVDRKSEKLFF; DNA: TGTGCCAGCAGCTTAGTCGACAGGAAGAGTGAAAAACTGTTTTTT
size: many; J: TRBJ1-5; D: NA; V: TRBV6-1; CDR3: CASSLAVLQPQHF; DNA: TGTGCCAGCTCCCTCGCAGTTCTCCAGCCCCAGCATTTT
size: many; J: TRBJ1-1; D: NA; V: TRBV12-3/TRBV12-4; CDR3: CASSPVGGTAFF; DNA: TGTGCCAGCAGTCCCGTAGGGGGGACAGCTTTCTTT
size: many; J: TRBJ2-7; D: TRBD1; V: TRBV7-2; CDR3: CASSSGQGTYEQYF; DNA: TGTGCCAGCAGCTCGGGACAGGGAACCTACGAGCAGTACTTC
size: many; J: TRBJ1-2; D: NA; V: TRBV7-2; CDR3: CASSLIRGYGYTF; DNA: TGTGCCAGCAGCTTAATCAGGGGATATGGCTACACCTTC
size: NA; J: TRBJ2-3; D: TRBD2; V: TRBV7-3; CDR3: CASSPGAGGGTQYF; DNA: TGTGCCAGCAGCCCAGGAGCGGGAGGAGGTACGCAGTATTTT